This T cell receptor (beta chain) was retrieved from a study of cytotoxic CD8 clonotypes in ibrutinib-treated CLL. With V trimmed by 5 bases and J by 2 bases, 8 bases remained unmatched. The germline V gene has CDR1 SEHNR and CDR2 FQNEAQ (reference sequence). The CDR3 has 15 amino acids. Some clones are missing from TCRdb's copy, which holds only in-frame ones; the method was immunoSEQ multiplex PCR. The sample lists about 130,000 clones, about 85% seen once, with 3.3% in the top ten. The origin of this receptor is a human donor with chronic lymphocytic leukemia. This chain uses TRBV7-9 with TRBJ1-1; 7 bases agree with TRBD1. The starting material was PBMCs, obtained after 24 months of ibrutinib treatment. CDR3 amino acids: CASSLRDSPNTEAFF. The CDR3 DNA reads TGTGCCAGCAGCCTGAGGGACAGCCCAAACACTGAAGCTTTCTTT.